What follows describes a single TCR beta chain. This specimen belongs to a study of T cell changes during pregnancy in multiple sclerosis. This table comes from immunoSEQ multiplex PCR, and its TCRdb copy is limited to in-frame clones, with some not included. The sample holds 60,000 to 70,000 clones, approximately 90% seen once. Germline loops: CDR1 KGHSH, CDR2 LQKENI. Unmatched junction bases numbered 9, after V lost 4 bases and J lost 4 bases. The CDR3 loop spans 16 amino acids. The V and J genes are TRBV18 and TRBJ1-5; 8 bases fit TRBD1. The sequence was collected from a female donor with multiple sclerosis, enrolled in a pregnancy study. The starting material was peripheral blood, obtained in the second trimester of pregnancy. CDR3 sequence reads: CASSRKPGQGNQPQHF. The CDR3 DNA reads as TGTGCCAGCTCACGAAAGCCCGGACAGGGAAATCAGCCCCAGCATTTT.